The 28 T cell receptor beta chains given below trace back to one sample, sequenced in a study of shared clonotypes between healthy human individuals. Cells designated naive CD8 were CD45RO-negative and were positively selected for CCR7, with terminally differentiated effector memory CD45RA+ cells excluded. Clones were sequenced by immunoSEQ multiplex PCR, and TCRdb holds only the in-frame ones, with some missing. The sample has a few hundred thousand clones, about 95% seen once. Sequences were obtained from naive CD8+ T cells sorted from blood. The receptors derive from a woman between 25 and 40 years old in good health.

The V call is TRBV6-1, the J call TRBJ2-7, with D unresolved. Germline V lookup: CDR1 MNHNS, CDR2 SASEGT. V was trimmed by 0 bases and J by 3 bases, leaving 12 bases between them. The CDR3 is made up of 15 amino acids. For the CDR3, the DNA is TGTGCCAGCAGTGAAGCAGGGCCCAAGGTCTACGAGCAGTACTTC. It translates to CASSEAGPKVYEQYF.

This chain's CDR3 is CASSLKTSGNYEQYF. The CDR3 DNA reads as TGTGCCAGCAGCCTGAAGACTAGCGGGAACTACGAGCAGTACTTC. The genes are TRBV5-6 and TRBJ2-7; 11 nucleotides agree with TRBD2. CDR1 is SGHDT and CDR2 is YYEEEE in the germline V gene. V shed 4 bases and J 3 bases; nucleotides not matched to a gene: 6. This CDR3 is 15 amino acids long.

The CDR3 DNA sequence: TGTGCCAGCAGCTGGGGGACTAGCGGGGGAGATGAGCAGTTCTTC. This gives the protein CASSWGTSGGDEQFF. The chain recombines TRBV5-4 with TRBJ2-1; 14 positions match TRBD2. Germline CDR1 SGHNT, CDR2 YYREEE (reference sequence). V was clipped by 3 bases and J by 8 bases; unmatched bases: 4. The length of the CDR3 is 15 residues. Together with reference TRBV5-4 and TRBJ2-1, the CDR3 gives the full variable domain: ETGVTQSPTHLIKTRGQQVTLRCSSQSGHNTVSWYQQALGQGPQFIFQYYREEENGRGNFPPRFSGLQFPNYSSELNVNALELDDSALYLCASSWGTSGGDEQFFGPGTRLTVL.

The chain links TRBV25-1 to TRBJ2-2; D is perhaps TRBD1 (6 bases). This CDR3 is 16 amino acids long. Germline CDR1 and CDR2: MGHDK and SYGVNS. V dropped 6 bases and J dropped 3 bases, with 17 bases sitting between them. CDR3 nucleotides: TGTGCCAGCAGCCAAGGAGGCAGGGGTCACACCGGGGAGCTGTTTTTT. Translation: CASSQGGRGHTGELFF.

The J gene is TRBJ2-4, the V gene TRBV20-1; D unresolved. The V and J ends lost 4 bases and 8 bases respectively, with 6 bases between them. This CDR3 region has 10 residues. In germline, CDR1 is DFQATT, CDR2 SNEGSKA (reference sequence). CDR3 nucleotides: TGCAGTGCTACCGAGTACATTCAGTACTTC. It codes for CSATEYIQYF.

This clone occurred a few times. V gene TRBV5-1 combines with J gene TRBJ1-1, with D possibly TRBD1 on 6 matching bases. This CDR3 is built from 13 residues. Germline CDR1 reads SGHRS; CDR2 reads YFSETQ. V shed 1 base and J shed 5 bases, with 9 bases lying between them. CDR3 sequence reads: CASSLQGGTEAFF. In DNA form, the CDR3 reads TGCGCCAGCAGCTTGCAAGGGGGAACTGAAGCTTTCTTT.

The chain recombines TRBV28 with TRBJ2-2; 7 nucleotides line up with TRBD1. The CDR3 covers 18 residues. CDR1 MDHEN and CDR2 SYDVKM come from the germline V gene. The J segment lost 7 bases and the V segment lost 7 bases, leaving 21 bases of the junction unmatched. The CDR3 DNA reads as TGTGCCAGCAATCCCTCCCCACTGATTAAAAGGGGGCACGGGGAGCTGTTTTTT. Its translation: CASNPSPLIKRGHGELFF. The variable domain in full, with the rest retrieved from reference TRBV28 and TRBJ2-2, is DVKVTQSSRYLVKRTGEKVFLECVQDMDHENMFWYRQDPGLGLRLIYFSYDVKMKEKGDIPEGYSVSREKKERFSLILESASTNQTSMYLCASNPSPLIKRGHGELFFGEGSRLTVL.

V is TRBV10-3 and J is TRBJ2-5; D unclear. CDR1 and CDR2 from the germline V gene are ENHRY and SYGVKD. This CDR3 is 12 amino acids long. Trimming pared 3 bases from V and 3 bases from J, leaving 5 bases between. As DNA, the CDR3 is TGTGCCATCAGTGATTGGGAAGAGACCCAGTACTTC. Protein: CAISDWEETQYF.

The CDR3 DNA reads TGTGCCAGCAGCCTACAGGGGGATGGCTACACCTTC. Residues: CASSLQGDGYTF. This chain connects TRBV14 to TRBJ1-2; the match to TRBD1 covers 8 bases. The CDR3 extends over 12 amino acids. V gave up 4 bases and J gave up 6 bases; unmatched junction bases: 1. The germline V gene encodes CDR1 SGHDN and CDR2 FVKESK.

The chain is built from TRBV4-2 and TRBJ1-2, with D unclear. CDR3 length: 14 residues. Germline CDR1 and CDR2: LGHNA and YNFKEQ. Trimming left V 3 bases short and J 8 bases short, with 16 bases between. Here the CDR3 DNA reads TGTGCCAGCAGCCAGGAATACCTCGTGGGGGGCTACACCTTC. Protein: CASSQEYLVGGYTF.

This chain uses TRBV9 with TRBJ2-2; TRBD1 matches 7 bases. CDR3 size: 15 residues. Germline trimming cut 0 bases from V and 5 bases from J; bases unmatched to any gene: 4. Germline values: CDR1 SGDLS, CDR2 YYNGEE. The CDR3 sequence is CASSVGGTDTGELFF. The CDR3 DNA reads as TGTGCCAGCAGCGTAGGAGGGACAGATACCGGGGAGCTGTTTTTT. Looking up the rest from reference TRBV9 and TRBJ2-2 gives the full variable domain: DSGVTQTPKHLITATGQRVTLRCSPRSGDLSVYWYQQSLDQGLQFLIQYYNGEERAKGNILERFSAQQFPDLHSELNLSSLELGDSALYFCASSVGGTDTGELFFGEGSRLTVL.

The table lists this clone with a count of one. The chain has TRBV19 and TRBJ1-1; the match to TRBD1 covers 7 bases. J was trimmed by 8 bases and V by 5 bases; bases with no gene match: 2. This CDR3 has 11 residues. Looked up from germline, CDR1 is LNHDA and CDR2 is SQIVND (reference sequence). The CDR3 loop reads CASSVDREAFF. The CDR3 region has the DNA TGTGCCAGTAGTGTGGACAGGGAAGCTTTCTTT. Full variable domain (remainder filled in from reference TRBV19 and TRBJ1-1): DGGITQSPKYLFRKEGQNVTLSCEQNLNHDAMYWYRQDPGQGLRLIYYSQIVNDFQKGDIAEGYSVSREKKESFPLTVTSAQKNPTAFYLCASSVDREAFFGQGTRLTVV.

The chain employs TRBV6-5 and TRBJ2-3, with D possibly being TRBD1 or TRBD2 (5 bases each). The V gene's germline CDR1 is MNHEY and CDR2 SVGAGI. The CDR3 sequence is 15 residues long. V was trimmed by 5 bases and J by 4 bases, leaving 16 bases between them. The CDR3 nucleotides are TGTGCCAGCAGTCCGACCGGGACGGCGTCAGATACGCAGTATTTT. Residues: CASSPTGTASDTQYF.

CDR3 bases: TGTGCCAGCAGTATCCCGGGGGCCGGACGTGGCACAGATACGCAGTATTTT. It specifies CASSIPGAGRGTDTQYF. The chain joins TRBV28 to TRBJ2-3; D may correspond to TRBD1 or TRBD2 (6 bases each). The germline gives CDR1 MDHEN, CDR2 SYDVKM. With 5 bases removed from V and 1 base from J, the gap between germline ends came to 19 bases. The CDR3 covers 17 residues.

V is TRBV27 and J is TRBJ2-7; the D gene is possibly TRBD2 (5 bases). The CDR3 spans 14 residues. Germline values: CDR1 MNHEY, CDR2 SMNVEV (reference sequence). Between the trimmed V and J ends, which lost 2 bases and 6 bases, there was a span of 14 bases. The CDR3 DNA is TGTGCCAGCAGTTTAGGGAGCTCTTTAGGCGAGCAGTACTTC. This gives the protein CASSLGSSLGEQYF.

This clone was recorded once. The chain uses TRBV19 and TRBJ2-1, with D possibly matching TRBD2 (6 bases). From germline, CDR1 is LNHDA and CDR2 SQIVND (reference sequence). V was shortened by 5 bases and J by 0 bases, with 11 bases between the two germline ends. This CDR3 comprises 15 residues. CDR3 bases: TGTGCCAGTAGTCCGGGACTGAGCTCCTACAATGAGCAGTTCTTC. Translating gives CASSPGLSSYNEQFF.

CDR3: CASSLGGPLATNEKLFF. As DNA, the CDR3 is TGTGCCAGCAGCTTAGGGGGACCACTTGCAACTAATGAAAAACTGTTTTTT. The V gene is TRBV7-2, the J gene TRBJ1-4; D may be TRBD1 (5 bases). V was pared by 1 base and J by 0 bases, with 12 bases between. The CDR3 covers 17 residues. Germline CDR1 and CDR2: SGHTA and FQGNSA.

The J gene is TRBJ2-7, the V gene TRBV19; a weak D match, TRBD1 (5 bases). V lost 3 bases, J lost 6 bases, and 15 bases lay in between. Germline CDR1 LNHDA, CDR2 SQIVND (reference sequence). The CDR3 sequence is 14 residues long. CDR3 region: CASSIWLGQGEQYF. In nucleotides, the CDR3 is TGTGCCAGTAGTATCTGGCTAGGGCAGGGCGAGCAGTACTTC.

V usage is TRBV7-9 and J usage is TRBJ1-2, with 9 bases matching TRBD1. The germline V gene has CDR1 SEHNR and CDR2 FQNEAQ (reference sequence). This CDR3 comprises 16 residues. Trimming at V came to 1 base and at J to 3 bases, leaving 6 bases not matched to a gene. CDR3 nucleotide sequence: TGTGCCAGCAGCTTAGAGGCGACAGGGGGATACTATGGCTACACCTTC. Its protein is CASSLEATGGYYGYTF. Full variable domain (remainder filled in from reference TRBV7-9 and TRBJ1-2): DTGVSQNPRHKITKRGQNVTFRCDPISEHNRLYWYRQTLGQGPEFLTYFQNEAQLEKSRLLSDRFSAERPKGSFSTLEIQRTEQGDSAMYLCASSLEATGGYYGYTFGSGTRLTVV.

CDR3 sequence reads: CASSPEGDLRGHDYEQYF. As DNA, the CDR3 is TGTGCCAGCAGTCCTGAGGGGGACCTAAGGGGCCATGACTACGAGCAGTACTTC. This chain connects TRBV27 to TRBJ2-7, with a possible D match to TRBD1 (6 bases). This CDR3 is built from 18 residues. Germline values: CDR1 MNHEY, CDR2 SMNVEV (reference sequence). Trimming cost V 5 bases and J 3 bases, with 26 bases left between them.

The CDR3 bases are TGTGCCAGCGCCCCAACTAGCCTCGTTACCTACGAGCAGTACTTC. Its translation is CASAPTSLVTYEQYF. V gene TRBV6-5 combines with J gene TRBJ2-7, with a possible D match to TRBD2 (6 bases). V was shortened by 8 bases and J by 2 bases, with 19 bases between the two germline ends. The CDR3 has 15 amino acids. The germline CDR1 and CDR2 sequences are MNHEY and SVGAGI.

The CDR3 loop is CASSVVVSGRTDTQYF. In DNA, the CDR3 is TGTGCCAGCAGCGTAGTAGTTAGCGGGAGGACAGATACGCAGTATTTT. The chain recombines TRBV9 with TRBJ2-3, with 10 bases that match TRBD2. Trimming at V came to 0 bases and at J to 3 bases, leaving 4 bases not matched to a gene. The CDR3 extends over 16 amino acids. The germline V gene has CDR1 SGDLS and CDR2 YYNGEE.

The V and J genes are TRBV28 and TRBJ2-1; D ambiguous. Germline CDR1 reads MDHEN; CDR2 reads SYDVKM. CDR3 length: 12 amino acids. Trimming left V 1 base short and J 14 bases short, with 12 bases between. In nucleotides, the CDR3 is TGTGCCAGCAGTTTATTAGCCAGCGTTAAGTTCTTC. This translates into CASSLLASVKFF.

The chain uses TRBV15 and TRBJ1-4; D remains ambiguous. V gave up 1 base and J gave up 7 bases, with 13 bases separating them. CDR1 LNHNV and CDR2 YYDKDF come from the germline V gene (reference sequence). The CDR3 is 15 amino acids. CDR3 region: CATSRGEGKPEKLFF. The CDR3 coding sequence is TGTGCCACCAGCAGAGGTGAGGGTAAACCTGAAAAACTGTTTTTT.

The table lists this clone with a count of one. The chain employs TRBV28 and TRBJ1-2, with TRBD1 matching over 8 bases. The CDR3 sequence is 15 residues long. CDR1 is MDHEN and CDR2 is SYDVKM in the germline V gene. V lost 1 base and J lost 7; bases outside the gene matches: 8. CDR3 region: CASSLSRGLVGGYTF. DNA for the CDR3: TGTGCCAGCAGTTTATCCAGGGGGCTGGTAGGTGGCTACACCTTC.

The rearrangement links TRBV28 to TRBJ2-1; 12 positions agree with TRBD2. The germline V gene has CDR1 MDHEN and CDR2 SYDVKM. The V and J ends lost 2 bases and 6 bases, in that order; junction bases with no gene match: 5. CDR3 length: 16 amino acids. The CDR3 spells CASSLRLAGDVNEQFF. The CDR3 nucleotides are TGTGCCAGCAGTTTAAGACTAGCGGGGGATGTCAATGAGCAGTTCTTC.

This chain joins TRBV7-9 and TRBJ2-5; D is perhaps TRBD1 (6 bases). The germline CDR1 and CDR2 sequences are SEHNR and FQNEAQ (reference sequence). V lost 1 base to trimming and J lost 5 bases, with 14 bases between them. The CDR3 consists of 15 residues. CDR3 residues: CASSLVIQGLETQYF. The CDR3 DNA sequence: TGTGCCAGCAGCTTAGTTATACAGGGTCTCGAGACCCAGTACTTC.

This chain uses TRBV21-1 with TRBJ2-7; the D call of TRBD2 is as the table states it, not checked on the DNA. TRBV21-1 is marked as a pseudogene. The CDR3 runs to 16 residues. The CDR3 DNA reads TGTGCCAGCAGCACTCAGAGGAGAGGACTAGCCTACGAGCAGTACTTC. Residues: CASSTQRRGLAYEQYF.